The 3 T cell receptor beta chains below all came from one sample that was sequenced in a study of T-cell memory formation after mild COVID-19 (dated by TCRdb to about 2021). Preparation of the library involved 5' RACE. These reads were obtained on an Illumina NovaSeq 6000. TCRdb cleaned the public reads at Q25 with fastp, built clones with MiXCR and kept in-frame beta chains. Rows with one shared CDR3 protein collapse into an entry with the most common genes and DNA. In all, the sample holds under 550,000 distinct CDR3 sequences, and 15% to 20% of those were seen once. Of the sample, roughly an eighth is held by the ten largest clones. The sequencing sample was made of PBMCs or a T cell subset sorted from them (not recorded which). Source of these receptors: an adult woman who had mild COVID-19 (a few samples of this study predate the infection). The sample titles of this study are shuffled in the database, so cell type and time point are left out; the donor was told from shared clones.

The genes are TRBV5-5 and TRBJ1-1; D remains ambiguous. The V and J ends lost 1 base and 11 bases respectively, with 12 bases between them. Germline CDR1 SGHKS, CDR2 YYEKEE (reference sequence). The CDR3 length is 12 residues. The CDR3 loop reads CASSLIVTAAFF. CDR3 in DNA: TGTGCCAGCAGCTTGATTGTGACTGCGGCTTTCTTT.

The gene calls are TRBV4-1 and TRBJ2-2; 14 bases fit TRBD2. Germline CDR1 is MGHRA and CDR2 is YSYEKL. V lost 2 bases and J lost 2; bases outside the gene matches: 7. The CDR3 length is 19 residues. The CDR3 DNA is TGCGCCAGCAGCCAATGGAGACTAGCGGGAGGGCTTAACACCGGGGAGCTGTTTTTT. It encodes CASSQWRLAGGLNTGELFF.

The chain recombines TRBV7-9 with TRBJ2-3; no clear D. The V end lost 3 bases, the J end lost 7 bases, and 17 bases lay between the germline ends. CDR3 length equals 15 residues. CDR1 is SEHNR and CDR2 is FQNEAQ in the germline V gene (reference sequence). Written as DNA, the CDR3 is TGTGCCAGCAGCTTTAATTTCAAACGAAATAATACGCAGTATTTT. Translated: CASSFNFKRNNTQYF.